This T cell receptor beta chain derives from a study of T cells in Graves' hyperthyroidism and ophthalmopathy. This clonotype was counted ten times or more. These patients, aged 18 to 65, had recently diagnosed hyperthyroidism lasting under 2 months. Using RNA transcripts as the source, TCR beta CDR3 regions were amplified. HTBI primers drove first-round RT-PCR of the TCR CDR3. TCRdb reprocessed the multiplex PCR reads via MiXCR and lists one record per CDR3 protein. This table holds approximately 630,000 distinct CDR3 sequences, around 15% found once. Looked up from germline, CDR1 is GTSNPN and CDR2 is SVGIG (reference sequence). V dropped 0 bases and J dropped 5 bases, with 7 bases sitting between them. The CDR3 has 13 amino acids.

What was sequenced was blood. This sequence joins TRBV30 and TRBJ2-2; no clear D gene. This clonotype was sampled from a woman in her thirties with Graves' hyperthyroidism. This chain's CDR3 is CAWSVTETGELFF. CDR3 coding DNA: TGTGCCTGGAGTGTTACGGAGACCGGGGAGCTGTTTTTT.